The entry that follows covers one T cell receptor (beta chain) sequence. The antigen is undetermined. TCRdb's copy holds only in-frame clones and misses some; the assay was immunoSEQ multiplex PCR. The sample carries about 66,000 clones, about 90% recorded once. The data are from a study of T cell responses to AZD1222 COVID-19 vaccine. Whole-study findings and limits: Recipients of two AZD1222 doses showed rising Spike-specific TCR breadth and depth. In a largely white British group with more females than males, clonal diversity was possibly underestimated. Repertoires were collected only later (after the peak T cell response had occurred). Baseline seropositivity characterized only six AZD1222 recipients.

Germline V gene lookup returns CDR1 MNHEY and CDR2 SVGEGT. V shed 5 bases, J shed 3 bases, and the junction held 13 bases outside the gene matches. CDR3 length: 17 residues. The TCR was taken from an adult in good health. This rearrangement joins TRBV6-2 or TRBV6-3 to TRBJ2-1; 7 nucleotides align to TRBD1. The source material was peripheral blood, sampled on day 0 of AZD1222 vaccination. The CDR3 DNA reads TGTGCCAGCAGTCTCACCCCCGGGACAGAGTACTACAATGAGCAGTTCTTC. It encodes CASSLTPGTEYYNEQFF.